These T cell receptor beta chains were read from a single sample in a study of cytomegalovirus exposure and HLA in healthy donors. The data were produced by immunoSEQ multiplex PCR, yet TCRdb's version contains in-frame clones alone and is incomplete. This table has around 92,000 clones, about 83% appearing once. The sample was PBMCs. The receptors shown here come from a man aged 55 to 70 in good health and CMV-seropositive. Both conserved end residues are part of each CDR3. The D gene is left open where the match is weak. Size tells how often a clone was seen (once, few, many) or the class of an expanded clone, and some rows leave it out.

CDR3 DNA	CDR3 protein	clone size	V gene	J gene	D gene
TGTGCTAGTGGTTTGGTACCCAAGGGGGAACTGGCGACTAATGAAAAACTGTTTTTT	CASGLVPKGELATNEKLFF	-	TRBV12-5	TRBJ1-4	-
TGTGCCAGCAGTGACAAGCGGGGGACCCATGTAGGGGAGCAGTACTTC	CASSDKRGTHVGEQYF	-	TRBV2	TRBJ2-7	TRBD2
TGTGCCAGCAGCCTCCGGACTAGCGGGGTTGACGAGCAGTACTTC	CASSLRTSGVDEQYF	-	TRBV11-2	TRBJ2-7	TRBD2
TGTGCCAGCAGCTCGGGACAGGGGGCAGGAACCTACGAGCAGTACTTC	CASSSGQGAGTYEQYF	-	TRBV11-1	TRBJ2-7	TRBD1
TGCGCCAGCAGCCCTGTAACCAGACAGCTACCCTACGAGCAGTACTTC	CASSPVTRQLPYEQYF	few	TRBV4-1	TRBJ2-7	-
TGTGCCAGCAGCTCGCCGGGACAGGGGGCGGGAGGAAACACCATATATTTT	CASSSPGQGAGGNTIYF	-	TRBV7-9	TRBJ1-3	TRBD1
TGTGCCAGCTCAGCCGGGATATACAATGAGCAGTTCTTC	CASSAGIYNEQFF	once	TRBV18	TRBJ2-1	-
TGTGCCAGCAGTGTCCTACCCTACGAGCAGTACTTC	CASSVLPYEQYF	-	TRBV2	TRBJ2-7	-
TGTGCCAGCAGCTTAGGAGCGGGAATACGTGAAAAACTGTTTTTT	CASSLGAGIREKLFF	-	TRBV7-6	TRBJ1-4	-
TGCGCCAGCAGTTCGTGGGGCTTGGGCACTGAAGCTTTCTTT	CASSSWGLGTEAFF	-	TRBV5-1	TRBJ1-1	-
TGTGCCAGCAGTGAAGTTAGCGGGGGGCGCACAGATACGCAGTATTTT	CASSEVSGGRTDTQYF	-	TRBV2	TRBJ2-3	TRBD2
TGTGCCAGCAGTGAGCTAGGACAGGACTCTGGAAACACCATATATTTT	CASSELGQDSGNTIYF	-	TRBV6-1	TRBJ1-3	TRBD1
TGCGCCAGCACCCAAGGATATGCCGGGATTCGAGGGAAACTGTTTTTT	CASTQGYAGIRGKLFF	few	TRBV4-1	TRBJ1-4	-
TGTGCCAGCAGTTTCCAGGGACTAGCGGACTCCTACGAGCAGTACTTC	CASSFQGLADSYEQYF	-	TRBV28	TRBJ2-7	TRBD2
TGTGCCAGCAGCAAGGAGACTAGTTCCGAGACCCAGTACTTC	CASSKETSSETQYF	-	TRBV21-1	TRBJ2-5	-
TGCGCCAGCAGCTGGGGAGGGCAGGATACGCAGTATTTT	CASSWGGQDTQYF	-	TRBV5-1	TRBJ2-3	TRBD2
TGTGCCAGCTCACCAGCGGCAAGCTCCTACAATGAGCAGTTCTTC	CASSPAASSYNEQFF	-	TRBV18	TRBJ2-1	-
TGTGCCAGCAGCCTCCAGACAGGGTTGAACACTGAAGCTTTCTTT	CASSLQTGLNTEAFF	hyperexpanded	TRBV7-9	TRBJ1-1	TRBD1
TGTGCCAGCAGCTTACCGGGACTAGCGGGGGAGACCCAGTACTTC	CASSLPGLAGETQYF	-	TRBV5-6	TRBJ2-5	TRBD2